The 29 T cell receptor beta chains presented below share a single source sample, sequenced in a study of metastatic and nonmetastatic thyroid tumors. No treatment of any kind had been given to any patient before thyroid surgery. TCRdb redid the clone calls on the PCR reads using MiXCR. The data hold approximately 28,000 clones, with 24% observed a single time. Source material: blood. These receptors all stem from a female donor with papillary thyroid cancer or a benign thyroid nodule (not recorded which). Some clones in this sample may be carry-over from other donors' samples.

This clone was found many times. The rearrangement uses TRBV2 and TRBJ2-7; D gene unclear. From germline, CDR1 is SNHLY and CDR2 FYNNEI. The CDR3 has 11 amino acids. The V and J ends lost 7 bases and 3 bases respectively, with 7 bases between them. CDR3: CASKSYYEQYF. The CDR3 DNA is TGTGCCAGCAAGTCCTACTACGAGCAGTACTTC. Using reference TRBV2 and TRBJ2-7 for the parts outside the CDR3, the full variable domain is EPEVTQTPSHQVTQMGQEVILRCVPISNHLYFYWYRQILGQKVEFLVSFYNNEISEKSEIFDDQFSVERPDGSNFTLKIRSTKLEDSAMYFCASKSYYEQYFGPGTRLTVT.

Concerning this clone itself: A junction boundary mismatches the germline segment, possibly from a read error. The chain has TRBV7-7 and TRBJ2-7, with 7 bases aligning to TRBD1. The CDR3 spans 14 residues. CDR1 is SSHAT and CDR2 is FNYEAQ in the germline V gene (reference sequence). CDR3 in DNA: TGTGCTAGCAGCCCTAGGGGGCACCGGTACGAGCAGTACTTC. Protein sequence: CASSPRGHRYEQYF. The full variable domain, rest sourced from reference TRBV7-7 and TRBJ2-7, is GAGVSQSPRYKVTKRGQDVTLRCDPISSHATLYWYQQALGQGPEFLTYFNYEAQPDKSGLPSDRFSAERPEGSISTLTIQRTEQRDSAMYRCASSPRGHRYEQYFGPGTRLTVT.

This clone was found a few times. This chain links TRBV11-1 with TRBJ2-7; 8 bases agree with TRBD2. With V trimmed by 3 bases and J by 5 bases, 15 bases remained unmatched. This CDR3 is built from 17 residues. Germline CDR1 reads SGHAT; CDR2 reads FQDESV (reference sequence). This CDR3 is CASSFPGSAGGGDEQYF. In DNA, the CDR3 is TGTGCCAGCAGCTTCCCGGGGTCGGCGGGAGGAGGCGACGAGCAGTACTTC.

This clone was counted only a few times. This chain links TRBV28 with TRBJ2-7; D is uncertain. The CDR3 totals 12 residues. CDR1 and CDR2 (germline): MDHEN, SYDVKM. Trimming took 3 bases from V and 4 from J, leaving 7 bases between them. DNA for the CDR3: TGTGCCAGCAGTTTGATTGTTTACGAGCAGTACTTC. Translated, it gives CASSLIVYEQYF. Based on the CDR3 plus reference TRBV28 and TRBJ2-7, the full variable domain is DVKVTQSSRYLVKRTGEKVFLECVQDMDHENMFWYRQDPGLGLRLIYFSYDVKMKEKGDIPEGYSVSREKKERFSLILESASTNQTSMYLCASSLIVYEQYFGPGTRLTVT.

The table lists this clone with a few counts. The J gene is TRBJ1-5, the V gene TRBV24-1, with unresolved D. Germline V gene data show CDR1 as KGHDR and CDR2 as SFDVKD. The CDR3 length is 13 residues. The CDR3 reads CDTSGPSNQPQHF. CDR3 nucleotide sequence: TGTGACACTAGTGGACCAAGCAATCAGCCCCAGCATTTT.

The genes are TRBV28 and TRBJ1-5; D may be TRBD1 (5 bases). In germline, CDR1 is MDHEN, CDR2 SYDVKM. V was clipped by 1 base and J by 3 bases, with 7 bases between them. The CDR3 length is 14 residues. The CDR3 nucleotides are TGTGCCAGCAGTTTATCCAGGGACAATCAGCCCCAGCATTTT. This gives the protein CASSLSRDNQPQHF.

The chain couples TRBV3-1 to TRBJ2-3, with D maybe TRBD2 (6 bases). The V gene's germline CDR1 is LGHDT and CDR2 YNNKEL (reference sequence). The CDR3 spans 15 residues. V lost 1 base, J lost 6 bases, and 14 bases lay in between. The CDR3, as DNA: TGTGCCAGCAGCCAAGGGCGGGGAGGACGGGATACGCAGTATTTT. Residues: CASSQGRGGRDTQYF.

This clone was recorded many times. J is TRBJ1-5 and V is TRBV10-2; 7 bases map to TRBD1. This CDR3 has 14 residues. V shed 6 bases, J shed 6 bases, and the junction held 8 bases outside the gene matches. Germline loops: CDR1 WSHSY, CDR2 SAAADI. This chain's CDR3 is CASREGATGQPQHF. Written as DNA, the CDR3 is TGCGCCAGCAGGGAGGGGGCAACGGGTCAGCCCCAGCATTTT.

By share of the sample, this clone is medium-sized. J is TRBJ2-7 and V is TRBV6-1, with 7 nucleotides matching TRBD1. Trimming removed 6 bases from V and 3 bases from J; junction bases left unmatched: 2. The CDR3 has 12 residues. Germline lookup yields CDR1 MNHNS and CDR2 SASEGT. The chain's CDR3 is CASRQGIYEQYF. The CDR3 DNA reads TGTGCCAGCAGACAGGGGATCTACGAGCAGTACTTC.

V gene TRBV6-1 combines with J gene TRBJ2-2, with 10 bases matching TRBD2. Germline CDR1 reads MNHNS; CDR2 reads SASEGT. V gave up 6 bases and J gave up 6 bases; unmatched junction bases: 13. CDR3 size: 17 residues. The CDR3 coding sequence is TGTGCCAGCAGCACAAAAAGGTCACTAGCGGGGCCCGGGGAGCTGTTTTTT. Its protein product is CASSTKRSLAGPGELFF.

In this sample, this clone turned up many times. The CDR3 DNA is TGTGCCACCAGCAGAGAAACTAGCGGGAGTGAGCAGTTCTTC. As protein: CATSRETSGSEQFF. This chain joins TRBV15 and TRBJ2-1; 11 bases fit TRBD2. This CDR3 spans 14 amino acids. Germline CDR1 LNHNV, CDR2 YYDKDF (reference sequence). The V and J ends lost 0 bases and 9 bases, in that order; junction bases with no gene match: 1.

Details on this clone: The junction does not match germline at one end; this may be a read error. This rearrangement joins TRBV11-2 to TRBJ2-2, with 7 bases aligning to TRBD2. The germline V gene encodes CDR1 SGHAT and CDR2 FQNNGV. The CDR3 has 17 amino acids. CDR3 nucleotide sequence: TGTGCCAGCAGCTTAGTGTGCCCCGGGGGGAAAGGCGGGGAGCTGCTTTTT. Translation: CASSLVCPGGKGGELLF.

This clone was counted at least ten times. The chain links TRBV9 to TRBJ2-1; D gene unclear. This CDR3 region has 16 residues. The germline V gene encodes CDR1 SGDLS and CDR2 YYNGEE. V lost 0 bases and J lost 0, with 10 bases in between. The CDR3 DNA sequence: TGTGCCAGCAGCGTAGAGGGCATTAGCTCCTACAATGAGCAGTTCTTC. Its translation: CASSVEGISSYNEQFF.

This clone was seen ten or more times. The chain carries TRBV12-3 or TRBV12-4 and TRBJ2-5; possibly TRBD2 for D (5 bases). The V gene lost 6 bases and the J gene lost 2 bases, with 13 bases spanning the gap. CDR3 length: 14 residues. The CDR3: CASSRGLIQETQYF. The CDR3 region has the DNA TGTGCCAGCAGCCGAGGACTGATACAAGAGACCCAGTACTTC.

V gene TRBV4-3 combines with J gene TRBJ1-4, with a weak D call TRBD1 (6 bases). CDR1 and CDR2 from the germline V gene are LGHNA and YSLEER. V was shortened by 3 bases and J by 8 bases, with 19 bases between the two germline ends. The CDR3 sequence is 16 residues long. The CDR3 sequence: CASSQTSGTRLEKLFF. Here the CDR3 DNA reads TGCGCCAGCAGCCAGACTTCCGGGACACGGTTAGAAAAACTGTTTTTT.

This clone was recorded many times. J is TRBJ1-6 and V is TRBV24-1; TRBD1 matches at 8 bases. V lost 1 base to trimming and J lost 5 bases; unmatched junction nucleotides: 6. In germline, CDR1 is KGHDR, CDR2 SFDVKD. CDR3 size: 17 residues. The chain's CDR3 is CATSDLSEGQDNSPLHF. CDR3 DNA: TGTGCCACCAGTGATTTATCCGAGGGACAGGATAATTCACCCCTCCACTTT.

The rearrangement uses TRBV20-1 and TRBJ1-6; TRBD1 agrees at 7 bases. After removal of 0 bases from V and 7 bases from J, the junction contained 12 bases not matched to a gene. Germline V gives CDR1 DFQATT, CDR2 SNEGSKA (reference sequence). CDR3 length equals 17 residues. The chain's CDR3 is CSARDSLGGGLNSPLHF. The CDR3 DNA follows: TGCAGTGCTAGAGATAGTTTAGGGGGCGGTCTGAATTCACCCCTCCACTTT.

On this clone itself: An end of the junction does not agree with germline; a read error may underlie this. The identical CDR3 is also encoded by other nucleotide sequences in the sample. The chain couples TRBV11-1 to TRBJ1-1; D not resolved. From germline, CDR1 is SGHAT and CDR2 FQDESV (reference sequence). This CDR3 is built from 16 residues. This CDR3 reads CASSLTGTAAGNEAFF. The CDR3 nucleotides read TGTGCCAGTAGCTTAACGGGTACAGCCGCTGGGAATGAAGCTTTCTTT.

This clone has a count of ten or more. It may be a read error: a sequence one base away is much more abundant. The chain has TRBV5-6 and TRBJ1-6, with D maybe TRBD1 (6 bases). The V gene's germline CDR1 is SGHDT and CDR2 YYEEEE. The CDR3 contains 14 residues. CDR3 loop: CASSQDSSDSSLHF. The DNA for the CDR3 is TGTGCCAGCAGCCAGGACAGCTCGGATTCATCCCTCCACTTT.

This clone was observed at least ten times. The V and J genes are TRBV12-3 or TRBV12-4 and TRBJ2-4; perhaps TRBD2 as D (5 bases). V lost 3 bases and J 3 bases, leaving 9 bases between the germline ends. The CDR3 runs to 14 residues. CDR3 nucleotide sequence: TGTGCCAGCAGTTTCGGAGGAGACAAAAACATTCAGTACTTC. Its protein is CASSFGGDKNIQYF.

This clone was recorded many times. V and J are TRBV5-6 and TRBJ1-4, with 7 bases identical to TRBD1. Germline V gene lookup returns CDR1 SGHDT and CDR2 YYEEEE. The trim removed 6 bases at V and 7 bases at J, leaving 9 bases unmatched. The CDR3 runs to 14 residues. The CDR3 is CASTRQGETEKLFF. The CDR3 DNA reads TGTGCCAGCACAAGACAGGGTGAGACTGAAAAACTGTTTTTT.

This clone appeared a few times. The CDR3 is CASSTRVGGRGGGYTF. For the CDR3, the DNA is TGTGCCAGCAGTACCCGCGTGGGGGGAAGGGGAGGTGGCTACACCTTC. V usage is TRBV6-1 and J usage is TRBJ1-2, with D perhaps TRBD1 (5 bases). Germline V CDR1 and CDR2: MNHNS, SASEGT. The CDR3 contains 16 residues. Trimming left V 5 bases short and J 7 bases short, with 23 bases between.

This clone counts as medium-sized (0.01 to 0.1%). The rearrangement uses TRBV6-1 and TRBJ2-5; possibly TRBD2 for D (5 bases). Germline CDR1 is MNHNS and CDR2 is SASEGT. The CDR3 length is 15 residues. Trimming took off 5 bases at V and 2 bases at J, with 15 bases between the two ends. DNA for the CDR3: TGTGCCAGCAGTCCCGGCCGGGGATTTCAAGAGACCCAGTACTTC. This sequence encodes CASSPGRGFQETQYF.

This chain joins TRBV20-1 and TRBJ2-7, with TRBD2 identical over 11 bases. Germline V CDR1 and CDR2: DFQATT, SNEGSKA (reference sequence). This CDR3 is 14 amino acids long. The V segment lost 6 bases and the J segment 4 bases; nucleotides outside the gene matches: 8. CDR3: CSAKTSGVPYEQYF. The CDR3 coding sequence is TGCAGTGCAAAGACTAGCGGGGTGCCGTACGAGCAGTACTTC.

For the CDR3, the DNA is TGCAGTGGTCGACCGCGGGGGTTGGCCTACAATGAGCAGTTCTTC. Translated: CSGRPRGLAYNEQFF. This chain links TRBV20-1 with TRBJ2-1; 7 nucleotides line up with TRBD2. CDR1 is DFQATT and CDR2 is SNEGSKA in the germline V gene (reference sequence). With V trimmed by 7 bases and J by 2 bases, 11 bases remained unmatched. CDR3 length equals 15 residues.

This clone was found many times. The rearrangement links TRBV10-3 to TRBJ2-5, with a weak D call TRBD1 (5 bases). Trimming left V 6 bases short and J 2 bases short, with 10 bases between. The germline CDR1 and CDR2 sequences are ENHRY and SYGVKD. The CDR3 consists of 13 residues. CDR3 DNA: TGTGCCATCAGGACAGTAGGGCAAGAGACCCAGTACTTC. It encodes CAIRTVGQETQYF.

This chain uses TRBV27 with TRBJ1-1; TRBD1 aligns across 12 bases. V lost 2 bases, J lost 5 bases, and 3 bases stayed unmatched. Germline V gives CDR1 MNHEY, CDR2 SMNVEV (reference sequence). This CDR3 has 15 residues. The CDR3 DNA reads as TGTGCCAGCAGTTTAGAGGGACAGGGGGCGACTGAAGCTTTCTTT. This gives the protein CASSLEGQGATEAFF.

Concerning this clone: A junction boundary mismatches the germline segment, possibly from a read error. The chain is built from TRBV5-6 and TRBJ2-7; tentative D call: TRBD2 (6 bases). Germline CDR1 is SGHDT and CDR2 is YYEEEE. There are 13 residues in the CDR3. CDR3 sequence reads: CASSLSPLREQHF. The CDR3 DNA sequence: TGTGCCAGCAGCTTGTCGCCCCTCCGGGAGCAGCACTTC.

This chain joins TRBV20-1 and TRBJ1-1; 7 positions match TRBD1. CDR3 length equals 14 residues. Germline lookup yields CDR1 DFQATT and CDR2 SNEGSKA (reference sequence). The V gene end was trimmed by 5 bases and the J gene end by 0 bases; junction bases not matched to a gene: 6. The CDR3 protein is CSAWDSDLNTEAFF. In DNA form, the CDR3 reads TGCAGTGCTTGGGACAGTGATTTGAACACTGAAGCTTTCTTT.